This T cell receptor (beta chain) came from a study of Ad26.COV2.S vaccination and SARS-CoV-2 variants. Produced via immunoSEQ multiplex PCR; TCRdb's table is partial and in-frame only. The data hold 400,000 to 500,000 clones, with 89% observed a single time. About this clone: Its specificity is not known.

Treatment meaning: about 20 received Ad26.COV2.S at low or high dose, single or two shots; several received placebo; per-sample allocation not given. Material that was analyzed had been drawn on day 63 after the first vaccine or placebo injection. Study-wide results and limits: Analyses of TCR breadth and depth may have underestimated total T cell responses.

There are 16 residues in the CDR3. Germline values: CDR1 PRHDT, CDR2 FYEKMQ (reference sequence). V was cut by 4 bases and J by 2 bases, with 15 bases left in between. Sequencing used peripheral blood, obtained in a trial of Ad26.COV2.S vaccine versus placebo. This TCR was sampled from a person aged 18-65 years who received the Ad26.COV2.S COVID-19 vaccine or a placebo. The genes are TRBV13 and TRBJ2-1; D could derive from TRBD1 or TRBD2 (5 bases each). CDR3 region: CASSWLDRGAYNEQFF. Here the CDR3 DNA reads TGTGCCAGCAGCTGGCTTGACCGAGGGGCCTACAATGAGCAGTTCTTC.